The 15 T cell receptor beta chains reported below all come from one sample, sequenced in a study of cytomegalovirus exposure and HLA in healthy donors. A multiplex PCR was run with 60 Vbeta primers and 13 Jbeta primers. TCRdb keeps only in-frame clones here, not all; method: immunoSEQ multiplex PCR. Of 52,000 or so clones listed, 70% to 80% were seen once; the top ten hold approximately 1.5%. Sequenced: PBMCs. Every receptor here comes from a female donor in good health and CMV-seronegative.

The chain carries TRBV11-3 and TRBJ2-3; perhaps TRBD2 as D (5 bases). The CDR3 contains 13 residues. The germline V gene has CDR1 SGHNT and CDR2 YENEEA. The V end lost 3 bases, the J end lost 5 bases, and 9 bases lay between the germline ends. This CDR3 is CASSFGREDTQYF. In DNA, the CDR3 is TGTGCCAGCAGCTTTGGCCGGGAAGATACGCAGTATTTT.

Worth noting for this clone: A read error may produce the germline difference seen at one junction end. The chain is built from TRBV7-9 and TRBJ1-2; 7 bases align to TRBD1. The CDR3 has 16 residues. The germline V gene encodes CDR1 SEHNR and CDR2 FQNEAQ (reference sequence). The CDR3 DNA is TGTTCCAGCAGCTTAAGGCACAGGGGAGGAAATTATGGCTACACCTTC. Translated: CSSSLRHRGGNYGYTF.

CDR3 sequence reads: CASSQEPAQVIDGYTF. CDR3 sequence (DNA): TGCGCCAGCAGCCAAGAGCCCGCACAAGTAATTGATGGCTACACCTTC. V usage is TRBV4-3 and J usage is TRBJ1-2; D gene uncertain. This CDR3 has 16 amino acids. Germline CDR1 and CDR2: LGHNA and YSLEER. V was shortened by 0 bases and J by 6 bases, with 17 bases between the two germline ends.

This clone was detected a few times. The gene calls are TRBV12-5 and TRBJ2-7, with D possibly being TRBD2 (6 bases). The V gene lost 0 bases and the J gene lost 0 bases, with 15 bases spanning the gap. The CDR3 has 17 amino acids. CDR1 is LGHNT and CDR2 is FRNRAP in the germline V gene. CDR3 sequence: CASGLVLQGGRSYEQYF. As DNA, the CDR3 is TGTGCTAGTGGTTTGGTACTCCAGGGAGGCCGCTCCTACGAGCAGTACTTC.

The chain couples TRBV7-3 to TRBJ1-4; D is unresolved. V lost 1 base, J lost 7 bases, and 13 bases lay in between. CDR1 is SGHTA, CDR2 FQGTGA, per germline. This CDR3 comprises 15 residues. CDR3 protein: CASSLRPDSGEKLFF. CDR3 sequence (DNA): TGTGCCAGCAGCTTAAGGCCCGATAGCGGTGAAAAACTGTTTTTT.

This clone showed up just once. V and J are TRBV5-6 and TRBJ2-3, with D possibly matching TRBD2 (5 bases). The CDR3 spans 16 residues. CDR1 is SGHDT and CDR2 is YYEEEE in the germline V gene. Between the trimmed V and J ends, which lost 0 bases and 4 bases, there was a span of 15 bases. This CDR3 reads CASSLGTYQRADTQYF. CDR3 nucleotide sequence: TGTGCCAGCAGCTTGGGGACCTACCAGAGGGCAGATACGCAGTATTTT.

This clone was observed a single time. The chain carries TRBV10-1 and TRBJ2-5, with 12 bases lining up with TRBD1. The CDR3 totals 16 residues. Germline trimming cut 10 bases from V and 5 bases from J; bases unmatched to any gene: 14. The V gene's germline CDR1 is WNHNN and CDR2 SYGVQD (reference sequence). Here the CDR3 reads CATLLPGQGASETQYF. The CDR3 DNA is TGCGCCACCCTCCTACCGGGACAGGGGGCTTCCGAGACCCAGTACTTC.

The chain links TRBV4-3 to TRBJ1-4; D call uncertain. CDR3 length equals 15 residues. Germline lookup yields CDR1 LGHNA and CDR2 YSLEER. Trimming took off 0 bases at V and 4 bases at J, with 9 bases between the two ends. The CDR3: CASSQDQGSNEKLFF. DNA of the CDR3: TGCGCCAGCAGCCAAGATCAAGGGAGTAATGAAAAACTGTTTTTT.

This clone occurred a few times. This chain joins TRBV5-1 and TRBJ1-1, with 7 bases that match TRBD1. This CDR3 region has 14 residues. CDR1 is SGHRS and CDR2 is YFSETQ in the germline V gene. J lost 4 bases, V lost 4 bases, and 7 bases had no gene match. As DNA, the CDR3 is TGCGCCAGCAGCATACAGGGGCCGGGCACTGAAGCTTTCTTT. Translation gives CASSIQGPGTEAFF. The variable domain in full, completed from reference TRBV5-1 and TRBJ1-1, reads KAGVTQTPRYLIKTRGQQVTLSCSPISGHRSVSWYQQTPGQGLQFLFEYFSETQRNKGNFPGRFSGRQFSNSRSEMNVSTLELGDSALYLCASSIQGPGTEAFFGQGTRLTVV.

The chain carries TRBV14 and TRBJ1-2, with 9 positions matching TRBD1. After removal of 5 bases from V and 8 bases from J, the junction contained 12 bases not matched to a gene. Germline assignment: CDR1 SGHDN and CDR2 FVKESK. CDR3 length: 15 amino acids. This CDR3 reads CASSFVTGGVVGYTF. CDR3 nucleotide sequence: TGTGCCAGCAGCTTTGTAACAGGGGGCGTAGTCGGCTACACCTTC.

The rearrangement joins TRBV5-1 to TRBJ1-1; 12 positions agree with TRBD1. The junction had 5 bases not matched to a gene; V was cut back by 4 bases and J by 7 bases. This CDR3 is built from 14 residues. The germline gives CDR1 SGHRS, CDR2 YFSETQ. CDR3 amino acids: CASSRDRGLREAFF. Here the CDR3 DNA reads TGCGCCAGCAGCCGGGACAGGGGGCTGCGTGAAGCTTTCTTT.

The chain recombines TRBV9 with TRBJ2-3; D is perhaps TRBD1 (5 bases). Germline V lookup: CDR1 SGDLS, CDR2 YYNGEE. The CDR3 contains 15 residues. Trimming left V 0 bases short and J 3 bases short, with 11 bases between. The DNA for the CDR3 is TGTGCCAGCAGCGTAGCTGGCAGGGTAACAGATACGCAGTATTTT. This sequence encodes CASSVAGRVTDTQYF.

The CDR3 bases are TGTGGTTCCACGGAGACCCGAAGCTCCTCAAACACAGATACGCAGTATTTT. Amino acids: CGSTETRSSSNTDTQYF. This chain joins TRBV2 and TRBJ2-3; unclear D gene. CDR1 is SNHLY and CDR2 is FYNNEI in the germline V gene. CDR3 length equals 17 residues.

This clone has a single count. The chain has TRBV6-5 and TRBJ2-1; tentative D call: TRBD2 (7 bases). Trimming removed 5 bases from V and 3 bases from J, with 11 bases in between. CDR1 and CDR2 from the germline V gene are MNHEY and SVGAGI. The CDR3 contains 14 residues. In DNA form, the CDR3 reads TGTGCCAGCAGTACAGGGAGGGACTACAATGAGCAGTTCTTC. Translated: CASSTGRDYNEQFF.

This clone was seen a few times. The V call is TRBV7-2, the J call TRBJ2-7; 8 bases are shared with TRBD1. V dropped 5 bases and J dropped 5; count of bases not matched to a gene: 5. The length of the CDR3 is 13 residues. Looked up from germline, CDR1 is SGHTA and CDR2 is FQGNSA. CDR3 DNA: TGTGCCAGCAGCGACAGGGGTGTCCACGAGCAGTACTTC. Translated, it gives CASSDRGVHEQYF.